These 27 T cell receptor beta chains were all obtained from the same sample, sequenced in a study of OX40 agonist ivuxolimab in advanced cancers. The assay was immunoSEQ multiplex PCR, and TCRdb's table has in-frame clones only and misses some. This table holds approximately 76,000 clones, 70% to 90% found once. Sequenced here: CD4+ or CD8+ T cells sorted from blood, sampled in a trial of the OX40 agonist ivuxolimab. These receptors all come from an adult with an advanced solid tumor such as melanoma, head and neck, liver or kidney cancer.

To note about this clone: The sample contains more than one DNA sequence encoding this CDR3. V gene TRBV27 combines with J gene TRBJ1-5; no clear D gene. The V and J ends lost 1 base and 5 bases respectively, with 12 bases between them. CDR1 is MNHEY and CDR2 is SMNVEV in the germline V gene (reference sequence). The CDR3 runs to 15 residues. CDR3 nucleotide sequence: TGTGCCAGCAGTTTATTTGGAGGGCTCGATCAGCCCCAGCATTTT. Its protein is CASSLFGGLDQPQHF.

The chain employs TRBV4-1 and TRBJ2-5, with 11 bases matching TRBD2. V lost 4 bases and J lost 5; bases outside the gene matches: 6. The V gene's germline CDR1 is MGHRA and CDR2 YSYEKL. The CDR3 sequence is 15 residues long. The CDR3 spells CASSLAGGPRETQYF. Written as DNA, the CDR3 is TGCGCCAGCAGCCTAGCGGGAGGGCCGAGGGAGACCCAGTACTTC.

The rearrangement uses TRBV7-9 and TRBJ2-5; D is possibly TRBD1 or TRBD2 (5 bases each). V was clipped by 3 bases and J by 11 bases, with 13 bases between them. Germline assignment: CDR1 SEHNR and CDR2 FQNEAQ (reference sequence). The CDR3 contains 12 residues. The CDR3 DNA is TGTGCCAGCAGCTTGGCAGGGAGAGAGCAGTACTTC. Amino acid sequence: CASSLAGREQYF.

This clone was detected once. This chain connects TRBV4-1 to TRBJ2-7, with a tentative D call TRBD2 (6 bases). Per germline, CDR1 MGHRA and CDR2 YSYEKL. The CDR3 runs 18 residues. V dropped 0 bases and J dropped 3 bases, with 21 bases sitting between them. As DNA, the CDR3 is TGCGCCAGCAGCCAAGATCTAGGTGCGGGACTCCTAATCTACGAGCAGTACTTC. Protein: CASSQDLGAGLLIYEQYF.

V and J are TRBV5-1 and TRBJ1-1; D gene unclear. There are 17 residues in the CDR3. Trimming took off 1 base at V and 0 bases at J, with 16 bases between the two ends. The germline gives CDR1 SGHRS, CDR2 YFSETQ. CDR3 DNA: TGCGCCAGCAGCTTGATTCCGCCTGGACGGATGAACACTGAAGCTTTCTTT. Its translation: CASSLIPPGRMNTEAFF.

A single count supports this clone. CDR3 sequence reads: CASSLAGAGAEQYF. DNA for the CDR3: TGTGCCAGCAGCCTCGCCGGAGCGGGAGCCGAGCAGTACTTC. The J gene is TRBJ2-7, the V gene TRBV7-9; 8 positions match TRBD2. Germline assignment: CDR1 SEHNR and CDR2 FQNEAQ (reference sequence). With 5 bases clipped from V and 6 bases from J, the junction kept 9 bases outside the gene matches. The CDR3 is 14 amino acids.

V and J are TRBV15 and TRBJ1-5, with 7 bases aligning to TRBD1. Germline V gives CDR1 LNHNV, CDR2 YYDKDF (reference sequence). Trimming took 2 bases from V and 5 from J; bases not matched to a gene: 6. The CDR3 consists of 15 residues. The CDR3 loop reads CATSRSGTGDQPQHF. In nucleotides, the CDR3 is TGTGCCACCAGCAGAAGTGGAACAGGGGATCAGCCCCAGCATTTT.

In regard to this clone: Other DNA sequences of this sample code for an identical CDR3. CDR3 sequence: CATSRDRNTEAFF. The CDR3 DNA follows: TGTGCCACCAGCAGAGACAGGAACACTGAAGCTTTCTTT. The genes are TRBV15 and TRBJ1-1; D unclear. Germline-derived CDR1 and CDR2 are LNHNV and YYDKDF (reference sequence). V was shortened by 0 bases and J by 1 base, with 3 bases between the two germline ends. This CDR3 is 13 amino acids long.

The chain links TRBV6-5 to TRBJ1-2, with TRBD1 identical over 9 bases. This CDR3 has 15 amino acids. The germline CDR1 and CDR2 sequences are MNHEY and SVGAGI. J was trimmed by 4 bases and V by 8 bases; bases with no gene match: 11. In nucleotides, the CDR3 is TGTGCCAGCTCCCAGCCAGGACAGGGGAGCTATGGCTACACCTTC. This translates into CASSQPGQGSYGYTF.

This clone occurred once. The chain employs TRBV4-2 and TRBJ2-5; no firm D call. The DNA end is more similar to TRBJ2-7, so the J call may be wrong. This CDR3 contains 11 residues. Germline loops: CDR1 LGHNA, CDR2 YNFKEQ. The CDR3 spells CASSSFYEQYF. In DNA form, the CDR3 reads TGTGCCAGCAGCTCATTCTACGAGCAGTACTTC.

The rearrangement links TRBV5-4 to TRBJ1-2; 11 positions agree with TRBD1. Per the germline V gene, CDR1 is SGHNT and CDR2 is YYREEE (reference sequence). This CDR3 has 18 residues. Trimming removed 3 bases from V and 5 bases from J; junction bases left unmatched: 15. As DNA, the CDR3 is TGTGCCAGCAGCTCCTCGGACAGGGGGCGAAACAAACATTATGGCTACACCTTC. Residues: CASSSSDRGRNKHYGYTF.

The chain carries TRBV12-5 and TRBJ2-1; possibly TRBD1 or TRBD2 for D (5 bases each). The CDR3 runs 14 residues. CDR1 is LGHNT, CDR2 FRNRAP, per germline. With 5 bases removed from V and 9 bases from J, the gap between germline ends came to 17 bases. CDR3 DNA sequence: TGTGCTAGTGGTCCGGGGACCCATGGGGTTGAGCAGTTCTTC. It codes for CASGPGTHGVEQFF.

This rearrangement joins TRBV5-6 to TRBJ1-2, with D perhaps matching TRBD1 (6 bases). Trimming removed 4 bases from V and 7 bases from J, with 14 bases in between. From germline, CDR1 is SGHDT and CDR2 YYEEEE. The CDR3 is 13 amino acids. In DNA form, the CDR3 reads TGTGCCAGCAGCGGATGGGGGGGCGGTGGCTACACCTTC. Amino acid sequence: CASSGWGGGGYTF.

The chain recombines TRBV19 with TRBJ2-3; TRBD2 matches at 8 bases. The CDR3 totals 13 residues. V lost 5 bases to trimming and J lost 3 bases; unmatched junction nucleotides: 1. CDR1 and CDR2 (germline): LNHDA, SQIVND (reference sequence). CDR3 sequence (DNA): TGTGCCAGTAGTGCGGGGGGAACAGATACGCAGTATTTT. Protein sequence: CASSAGGTDTQYF.

The CDR3 loop is CASSSLQGRMAEAFF. The CDR3 bases are TGTGCCAGCTCATCACTACAGGGGAGGATGGCTGAAGCTTTCTTT. The rearrangement joins TRBV9 to TRBJ1-1, with TRBD1 matching 7 bases. Germline trimming cut 7 bases from V and 6 bases from J; bases unmatched to any gene: 15. Germline values: CDR1 SGDLS, CDR2 YYNGEE. The CDR3 length is 15 residues.

The CDR3 DNA follows: TGTGCCAGCAGCTGGCTTCGCGCTAGCGGGGAGGCACGCACAGATACGCAGTATTTT. It is translated as CASSWLRASGEARTDTQYF. The chain carries TRBV13 and TRBJ2-3; 9 positions match TRBD2. The germline V gene encodes CDR1 PRHDT and CDR2 FYEKMQ (reference sequence). This CDR3 has 19 residues. V shed 4 bases, J shed 1 base, and the junction held 15 bases outside the gene matches.

CDR3 region: CASSAGTEAYNEQFF. The DNA for the CDR3 is TGTGCCAGCAGCGCCGGGACAGAAGCCTACAATGAGCAGTTCTTC. The rearrangement links TRBV5-4 to TRBJ2-1, with TRBD1 matching 7 bases. Germline assignment: CDR1 SGHNT and CDR2 YYREEE (reference sequence). The junction had 6 bases not matched to a gene; V was cut back by 4 bases and J by 2 bases. The CDR3 length is 15 residues. The full variable domain, rest sourced from reference TRBV5-4 and TRBJ2-1, is ETGVTQSPTHLIKTRGQQVTLRCSSQSGHNTVSWYQQALGQGPQFIFQYYREEENGRGNFPPRFSGLQFPNYSSELNVNALELDDSALYLCASSAGTEAYNEQFFGPGTRLTVL.

V is TRBV7-2 and J is TRBJ2-3; D might be TRBD1 or TRBD2, each matching 5 bases. CDR1 and CDR2 from the germline V gene are SGHTA and FQGNSA. The V end lost 3 bases, the J end lost 0 bases, and 19 bases lay between the germline ends. The CDR3 extends over 18 amino acids. CDR3 DNA: TGTGCCAGCAGCTTGCTGGTCGTTGGGGGTCGAAGCACAGATACGCAGTATTTT. As protein: CASSLLVVGGRSTDTQYF. Full variable domain (remainder filled in from reference TRBV7-2 and TRBJ2-3): GAGVSQSPSNKVTEKGKDVELRCDPISGHTALYWYRQSLGQGLEFLIYFQGNSAPDKSGLPSDRFSAERTGGSVSTLTIQRTQQEDSAVYLCASSLLVVGGRSTDTQYFGPGTRLTVL.

In its sample, this clone was seen once. The V gene is TRBV4-1, the J gene TRBJ2-3, with TRBD2 identical over 8 bases. J lost 3 bases, V lost 2 bases, and 4 bases had no gene match. CDR1 is MGHRA, CDR2 YSYEKL, per germline. This CDR3 is 15 amino acids long. The CDR3 DNA sequence: TGCGCCAGCAGCCAACCAGCGGGAGTAACAGATACGCAGTATTTT. Its translation: CASSQPAGVTDTQYF.

J is TRBJ1-2 and V is TRBV19; 8 positions match TRBD1. V gave up 6 bases and J gave up 6 bases; unmatched junction bases: 9. The CDR3 spans 14 residues. Germline V lookup: CDR1 LNHDA, CDR2 SQIVND (reference sequence). CDR3 amino acids: CASSGQGQVDGYTF. The CDR3 DNA reads TGTGCCAGTAGCGGACAGGGTCAGGTTGATGGCTACACCTTC. Full variable domain (missing parts from reference TRBV19 and TRBJ1-2): DGGITQSPKYLFRKEGQNVTLSCEQNLNHDAMYWYRQDPGQGLRLIYYSQIVNDFQKGDIAEGYSVSREKKESFPLTVTSAQKNPTAFYLCASSGQGQVDGYTFGSGTRLTVV.

This clone was counted a single time. CDR3 bases: TGTGCCAGCAGCTTCCGCGGGACGGACCAAGAGACCCAGTACTTC. As protein: CASSFRGTDQETQYF. The genes are TRBV7-9 and TRBJ2-5; the D gene is possibly TRBD2 (6 bases). Germline V CDR1 and CDR2: SEHNR, FQNEAQ (reference sequence). CDR3 size: 15 residues. Trimming removed 3 bases from V and 0 bases from J, with 11 bases in between.

The chain links TRBV10-2 to TRBJ1-5, with TRBD1 identical over 9 bases. Germline CDR1 WSHSY, CDR2 SAAADI. Trimming at V came to 5 bases and at J to 4 bases, leaving 6 bases not matched to a gene. The CDR3 is 15 amino acids. In DNA, the CDR3 is TGCGCCAGCAGTTATTGGACAGGGGAAAATCAGCCCCAGCATTTT. Translating gives CASSYWTGENQPQHF.

The genes are TRBV29-1 and TRBJ1-1; TRBD1 matches at 7 bases. J was trimmed by 1 base and V by 4 bases; bases with no gene match: 3. The CDR3 has 13 amino acids. CDR1 is SQVTM, CDR2 ANQGSEA, per germline. CDR3 DNA: TGCAGCGTTGGCAGGGGGAGGAACACTGAAGCTTTCTTT. Translated: CSVGRGRNTEAFF.

This sequence joins TRBV6-1 and TRBJ1-2, with a weak D call TRBD1 (6 bases). CDR3 length: 14 residues. Germline V CDR1 and CDR2: MNHNS, SASEGT. The V and J ends lost 3 bases and 4 bases respectively, with 12 bases between them. CDR3 nucleotide sequence: TGTGCCAGCAGTGACGTCGTCAGGGGCTATGGCTACACCTTC. Translated: CASSDVVRGYGYTF.

This chain joins TRBV7-3 and TRBJ2-7; 10 bases are shared with TRBD1. The germline CDR1 and CDR2 sequences are SGHTA and FQGTGA. This CDR3 spans 16 amino acids. The junction had 4 bases not matched to a gene; V was cut back by 2 bases and J by 0 bases. This chain's CDR3 is CASSLRGQGNSYEQYF. The CDR3 DNA follows: TGTGCCAGCAGCTTACGGGGACAGGGGAACTCCTACGAGCAGTACTTC.

The V call is TRBV5-1, the J call TRBJ2-7; D uncertain. Germline V gives CDR1 SGHRS, CDR2 YFSETQ. The CDR3 loop spans 14 amino acids. V was clipped by 1 base and J by 3 bases, with 11 bases between them. The chain's CDR3 is CASSLWASGYEQYF. The CDR3 DNA sequence: TGCGCCAGCAGCTTGTGGGCTAGTGGCTACGAGCAGTACTTC.

In nucleotides, the CDR3 is TGTGCCAGCAGTTTAGGTAGTTCCTACAATGAGCAGTTCTTC. Its translation is CASSLGSSYNEQFF. This chain connects TRBV27 to TRBJ2-1; D is unresolved. The CDR3 sequence is 14 residues long. Germline-derived CDR1 and CDR2 are MNHEY and SMNVEV (reference sequence). Trimming took off 2 bases at V and 1 base at J, with 6 bases between the two ends.